This is a list of T cell receptor beta chains from one sample in a study of blood T cell repertoires in COVID-19. The table came from immunoSEQ multiplex PCR; TCRdb's copy has only in-frame clones and leaves some out. The sample shows fewer than 70,000 clones, over 80% of them seen only once. The sample was peripheral blood. The receptor set was obtained from a human donor in a cohort sampled during active COVID-19. CDR3s include the opening cysteine and the closing phenylalanine or tryptophan. D genes are given only for firm matches. The size field is filled for only some rows; it gives once, few, many or a size class.

CASSGAGFYNEQFF	TGTGCCAGCAGTGGCGCGGGATTCTACAATGAGCAGTTCTTC	NA	TRBV25-1	NA	TRBJ2-1
CASSRDRSPHEQYF	TGTGCCAGCTCACGGGACAGGTCGCCCCACGAGCAGTACTTC	NA	TRBV18	TRBD1	TRBJ2-7
CASTSLLGGNQPQHF	TGTGCCAGTACAAGCCTTCTCGGAGGCAATCAGCCCCAGCATTTT	NA	TRBV19	NA	TRBJ1-5
CASSPMPSGSTDTQYF	TGTGCCAGCTCACCAATGCCTAGCGGTAGCACAGATACGCAGTATTTT	NA	TRBV18	TRBD2	TRBJ2-3
CASSPELAGVETQYF	TGTGCCAGCAGCCCGGAGCTAGCGGGAGTGGAGACCCAGTACTTC	NA	TRBV5-4	TRBD2	TRBJ2-5
CASKLAESTDTQYF	TGTGCCAGCAAGCTAGCGGAAAGCACAGATACGCAGTATTTT	once	TRBV2	TRBD2	TRBJ2-3
CASSLHREGTEAFF	TGTGCCAGCAGCCTACACAGGGAGGGGACTGAAGCTTTCTTT	once	TRBV25-1	NA	TRBJ1-1
CASSPRQGANEQFF	TGTGCCAGCTCACCCCGACAGGGGGCGAATGAGCAGTTCTTC	NA	TRBV18	TRBD1	TRBJ2-1
CASSRDSEETQYF	TGTGCCAGTAGTAGGGACAGTGAAGAGACCCAGTACTTC	NA	TRBV19	TRBD1	TRBJ2-5
CASSLNSYNEQFF	TGTGCCAGCAGCTTAAATAGCTACAATGAGCAGTTCTTC	NA	TRBV7-3	NA	TRBJ2-1
CASSFLASSSYNEQFF	TGCGCCAGCAGCTTTCTAGCGTCGAGCTCCTACAATGAGCAGTTCTTC	NA	TRBV5-1	NA	TRBJ2-1
CSVAPSGTEAFF	TGCAGCGTGGCCCCCTCCGGGACTGAAGCTTTCTTT	NA	TRBV29-1	NA	TRBJ1-1
CASRQQGWAGANVLTF	TGTGCCAGCAGGCAACAGGGATGGGCGGGGGCCAACGTCCTGACTTTC	NA	TRBV6-4	NA	TRBJ2-6
CAIGPGERVEQFF	TGTGCCATCGGACCGGGAGAGAGGGTGGAGCAGTTCTTC	NA	TRBV2	NA	TRBJ2-1
CASSAPGVGRRNQPQHF	TGTGCCAGCAGCGCCCCGGGGGTGGGCAGGAGAAATCAGCCCCAGCATTTT	NA	TRBV7-2	NA	TRBJ1-5
CASSINLSNQPQHF	TGTGCCAGTAGTATAAATTTAAGCAATCAGCCCCAGCATTTT	NA	TRBV19	NA	TRBJ1-5
CASSTPAGGQETQYF	TGTGCCAGCAGCACCCCAGCGGGTGGCCAAGAGACCCAGTACTTC	NA	TRBV5-6	NA	TRBJ2-5
CASSDHLQRGLGKNIQYF	TGTGCCAGCAGCGACCACTTGCAGCGGGGGTTGGGCAAAAACATTCAGTACTTC	NA	TRBV7-2	TRBD2	TRBJ2-4
CASRTGRGGYTF	TGTGCCAGCAGGACAGGGAGAGGGGGCTACACCTTC	once	TRBV12-3/TRBV12-4	TRBD1	TRBJ1-2
CASSSTGANTEAFF	TGTGCCAGCAGCTCCACAGGGGCCAACACTGAAGCTTTCTTT	NA	TRBV6-5	TRBD1	TRBJ1-1
CASSPQGGTEAFF	TGTGCCAGCTCACCGCAGGGGGGCACTGAAGCTTTCTTT	NA	TRBV18	TRBD1	TRBJ1-1
CASSLASGTSGSNEQFF	TGCGCCAGCAGCTTGGCCTCCGGGACTAGCGGGAGCAATGAGCAGTTCTTC	NA	TRBV5-1	TRBD2	TRBJ2-1
CATREPGAAETQYF	TGTGCCACGAGAGAACCGGGAGCGGCGGAGACCCAGTACTTC	NA	TRBV19	NA	TRBJ2-5
CASSARTGSYVGYTF	TGTGCCAGCAGCGCCCGGACAGGATCCTATGTTGGCTACACCTTC	once	TRBV7-2	TRBD1	TRBJ1-2
CASSPYRDRGTKNIQYF	TGTGCCAGCAGCCCATACCGGGACAGGGGGACCAAAAACATTCAGTACTTC	NA	TRBV7-4	TRBD1	TRBJ2-4
CASQTGVNEKLFF	TGTGCCAGCCAGACAGGGGTTAATGAAAAACTGTTTTTT	NA	TRBV19	TRBD1	TRBJ1-4